These 22 T cell receptor beta chains came from one sample sequenced in a study of T cells after yellow fever vaccination. TCRdb re-called the 5' RACE reads through MiXCR, storing one row per CDR3 protein. The sample has a few hundred thousand distinct CDR3 sequences, approximately 8% seen once. Sequences were derived from PBMCs, sampled approximately 40 days after the first yellow fever vaccination. Receptors were obtained from a man between 18 and 29 years old who received the YFV17D yellow fever vaccine.

This clonotype occurred a few times. The V and J genes are TRBV7-3 and TRBJ2-1; tentatively, D is TRBD2 (6 bases). V dropped 5 bases and J dropped 5 bases, with 16 bases sitting between them. Per germline, CDR1 SGHTA and CDR2 FQGTGA. This CDR3 has 15 residues. This CDR3 is CASSPGGRGDNEQFF. DNA of the CDR3: TGTGCCAGCAGCCCTGGCGGGCGGGGCGACAATGAGCAGTTCTTC.

This clonotype was counted ten times or more. The chain employs TRBV20-1 and TRBJ2-1, with 7 bases lining up with TRBD1. Germline V CDR1 and CDR2: DFQATT, SNEGSKA (reference sequence). The CDR3 runs to 15 residues. V trimming: 3 bases; J trimming: 2 bases; junction bases outside the gene matches: 7. CDR3 sequence: CSARDRTGPYNEQFF. The DNA of the CDR3 is TGCAGTGCTAGGGACCGGACAGGTCCCTACAATGAGCAGTTCTTC.

The rearrangement joins TRBV6-4 to TRBJ1-5; D not resolved. With 7 bases removed from V and 2 bases from J, the gap between germline ends came to 30 bases. Germline values: CDR1 MRHNA, CDR2 SNTAGT. The CDR3 sequence is 20 residues long. The CDR3 DNA sequence: TGTGCCAGCATTCTGATTGCCGTGGTTTTGGAAGATCGGGGCAATCAGCCCCAGCATTTT. Encoded protein: CASILIAVVLEDRGNQPQHF.

This chain connects TRBV5-1 to TRBJ1-1, with TRBD1 as a possible D gene (6 bases). V gave up 3 bases and J gave up 1 base, with 10 bases separating them. CDR3 length equals 14 residues. Germline V lookup: CDR1 SGHRS, CDR2 YFSETQ. The CDR3 loop is CASSSRTANTEAFF. In DNA, the CDR3 is TGCGCCAGCAGCTCCCGGACAGCGAACACTGAAGCTTTCTTT.

This clonotype has just a few counts. The V and J genes are TRBV7-9 and TRBJ1-1, with D uncertain. V gave up 2 bases and J gave up 1 base, with 8 bases separating them. The CDR3 contains 14 residues. Germline CDR1 is SEHNR and CDR2 is FQNEAQ (reference sequence). The CDR3 region is CASSLPRTNTEAFF. In DNA, the CDR3 is TGTGCCAGCAGCTTACCAAGGACGAACACTGAAGCTTTCTTT.

In DNA, the CDR3 is TGCAGCGTTGTCCAGGTTACCACTGAAGCTTTCTTT. It translates to CSVVQVTTEAFF. The chain has TRBV29-1 and TRBJ1-1; D is undetermined. The CDR3 spans 12 residues. Germline CDR1 reads SQVTM; CDR2 reads ANQGSEA. The V gene lost 4 bases and the J gene lost 4 bases, with 10 bases spanning the gap.

V and J are TRBV28 and TRBJ2-2; 12 bases line up with TRBD2. Looked up from germline, CDR1 is MDHEN and CDR2 is SYDVKM. The junction had 10 bases not matched to a gene; V was cut back by 5 bases and J by 3 bases. The CDR3 totals 18 residues. The CDR3 nucleotides read TGTGCCAGCAGTCCTCGACTAGCGGGGGTTTCGGACACCGGGGAGCTGTTTTTT. Its translation: CASSPRLAGVSDTGELFF.

There are many counts of this clonotype. The chain uses TRBV6-1 and TRBJ2-1, with 7 bases lining up with TRBD1. CDR1 and CDR2 (germline): MNHNS, SASEGT. The V segment lost 5 bases and the J segment 2 bases; nucleotides outside the gene matches: 6. This CDR3 region has 15 residues. This chain's CDR3 is CASSLTGTAYNEQFF. CDR3 nucleotide sequence: TGTGCCAGCAGTCTCACCGGGACAGCCTACAATGAGCAGTTCTTC.

This chain links TRBV6-5 with TRBJ1-5; unclear D gene. Trimming left V 6 bases short and J 0 bases short, with 18 bases between. The CDR3 spans 17 residues. Germline values: CDR1 MNHEY, CDR2 SVGAGI. CDR3 amino acids: CASSYVIGLGSNQPQHF. CDR3 nucleotide sequence: TGTGCCAGCAGCTATGTTATAGGACTGGGTAGCAATCAGCCCCAGCATTTT.

This clonotype has ten or more counts. The chain recombines TRBV2 with TRBJ2-3, with D perhaps matching TRBD1 or TRBD2 (6 bases each). Germline CDR1 reads SNHLY; CDR2 reads FYNNEI. V shed 6 bases and J shed 2 bases, with 9 bases lying between them. The CDR3 spans 13 residues. The CDR3 DNA sequence: TGTGCCAGCAGCCGGGGGCCCACAGATACGCAGTATTTT. It translates to CASSRGPTDTQYF.

CDR3 protein: CASSLSINYEQYV. The CDR3 DNA reads as TGTGCCAGCAGCTTATCTATAAACTACGAGCAGTACGTC. This chain links TRBV5-5 with TRBJ2-7; D not resolved. The ends were cut back, 2 bases at V and 3 bases at J, with 9 bases in the middle. Germline CDR1 reads SGHKS; CDR2 reads YYEKEE (reference sequence). The CDR3 covers 13 residues.

This clonotype appeared a few times. This chain uses TRBV7-9 with TRBJ2-3; D remains unclear. The CDR3 contains 14 residues. Germline values: CDR1 SEHNR, CDR2 FQNEAQ (reference sequence). V gave up 6 bases and J gave up 2 bases, with 12 bases separating them. The CDR3 DNA is TGTGCCAGCAGGGTGCCAGGCTCCACAGATACGCAGTATTTT. Translation gives CASRVPGSTDTQYF.

The chain is built from TRBV7-2 and TRBJ2-1; the D is unclear. The germline CDR1 and CDR2 sequences are SGHTA and FQGNSA. The V and J ends lost 0 bases and 11 bases respectively, with 11 bases between them. The CDR3 length is 13 residues. CDR3 DNA sequence: TGTGCCAGCAGCTTAGCGGTCCTCGGGCAGCAGTTCTTC. Its translation: CASSLAVLGQQFF. Supplemented by reference TRBV7-2 and TRBJ2-1, the full variable domain reads GAGVSQSPSNKVTEKGKDVELRCDPISGHTALYWYRQSLGQGLEFLIYFQGNSAPDKSGLPSDRFSAERTGGSVSTLTIQRTQQEDSAVYLCASSLAVLGQQFFGPGTRLTVL.

This clonotype was seen a handful of times. CDR3: CASSSGLPGELFF. The CDR3 nucleotides read TGTGCCAGCAGCTCGGGACTACCCGGGGAGCTGTTTTTT. J is TRBJ2-2 and V is TRBV7-2; 7 bases line up with TRBD2. The CDR3 loop spans 13 amino acids. Germline trimming cut 4 bases from V and 6 bases from J; bases unmatched to any gene: 2. Germline V lookup: CDR1 SGHTA, CDR2 FQGNSA.

The rearrangement uses TRBV4-2 and TRBJ2-7; 15 bases map to TRBD2. Germline V gives CDR1 LGHNA, CDR2 YNFKEQ. This CDR3 is 17 amino acids long. J lost 2 bases, V lost 2 bases, and 4 bases had no gene match. In nucleotides, the CDR3 is TGTGCCAGCAGCCAACTGGGACTAGCGGGGGGAACCTACGAGCAGTACTTC. Translation: CASSQLGLAGGTYEQYF.

This clonotype appeared a few times. J is TRBJ2-3 and V is TRBV11-2, with 12 bases that match TRBD2. The V and J ends lost 2 bases and 2 bases, in that order; junction bases with no gene match: 2. Germline V gene sequence: CDR1 SGHAT, CDR2 FQNNGV. The CDR3 contains 16 residues. DNA of the CDR3: TGTGCCAGCAGCTTACCTAGCGGGGGGGTCACAGATACGCAGTATTTT. It encodes CASSLPSGGVTDTQYF.

This clonotype was detected a few times. The rearrangement links TRBV5-1 to TRBJ2-5, with 9 bases matching TRBD1. The CDR3 is 17 residues long. Germline-derived CDR1 and CDR2 are SGHRS and YFSETQ. V lost 0 bases to trimming and J lost 2 bases; unmatched junction nucleotides: 8. The DNA of the CDR3 is TGCGCCAGCAGCTTGGGGACAGGGGTCAACTTGCAAGAGACCCAGTACTTC. Its translation: CASSLGTGVNLQETQYF.

This clonotype came up a few times. V and J are TRBV23-1 and TRBJ1-1; D not resolved. TRBV23-1 is reported as an ORF; its role is uncertain. V lost 0 bases, J lost 1 base, and 15 bases lay in between. The CDR3 length is 17 residues. CDR3 nucleotide sequence: TGCGCCAGCAGTCAATCACAAGTCCCAAACGCGAACACTGAAGCTTTCTTT. This translates into CASSQSQVPNANTEAFF.

This clonotype has a count of ten or more. Its ends do not fully match the called genes, so a read error is possible. J is TRBJ2-2 and V is TRBV20-1; D unresolved. Per germline, CDR1 DFQATT and CDR2 SNEGSKA (reference sequence). The CDR3 covers 16 residues. The CDR3 DNA reads TGCTGTGCTAGGCAGGCCGGTATGATGAACACCGGGGAGCTGTTTTTT. Protein: CCARQAGMMNTGELFF.

The chain is built from TRBV12-3 or TRBV12-4 and TRBJ1-1; D is undetermined. The length of the CDR3 is 14 residues. Trimming removed 6 bases at V and 2 bases at J, with 13 bases between. CDR3 DNA sequence: TGTGCCAGCAGCTCCGCTACAGATAACACTGAAGCTTTCTTT. It specifies CASSSATDNTEAFF.

This clonotype has more than one count but fewer than ten. The rearrangement joins TRBV29-1 to TRBJ2-7, with D tentatively TRBD1 or TRBD2 (5 bases each). V lost 4 bases and J lost 6, with 13 bases in between. The CDR3 has 12 residues. Germline V gene data show CDR1 as SQVTM and CDR2 as ANQGSEA. CDR3 loop: CSVGQGGGEQYF. The CDR3 DNA reads TGCAGCGTTGGCCAGGGTGGAGGCGAGCAGTACTTC.

This clonotype showed up just a few times. This chain's CDR3 is CASSLGPLEEAFF. The CDR3 DNA reads TGCGCCAGCAGCCTGGGACCCCTGGAGGAAGCTTTCTTT. The V gene is TRBV5-1, the J gene TRBJ1-1; tentative D call: TRBD1 (5 bases). Germline assignment: CDR1 SGHRS and CDR2 YFSETQ. Trimming took 4 bases from V and 8 from J, leaving 15 bases between them. The CDR3 length is 13 residues.